A single sample is the source of the 19 T cell receptor beta chains below, sequenced in a study of cytomegalovirus exposure and HLA in healthy donors. The PCR made use of 60 Vbeta and 13 Jbeta primers. Profiled with immunoSEQ multiplex PCR; TCRdb holds only in-frame clones, not every one. The sample lists some 140,000 clones; around 79% were seen once. Sequencing was carried out using PBMCs. The source of these receptors is a man younger than 35 in good health and CMV-seronegative.

The chain combines TRBV10-3 with TRBJ1-5, with 10 bases matching TRBD1. The CDR3 extends over 13 amino acids. The germline CDR1 and CDR2 sequences are ENHRY and SYGVKD. V lost 8 bases, J lost 6 bases, and 4 bases stayed unmatched. CDR3 region: CAIGQGEGQPQHF. Written as DNA, the CDR3 is TGTGCCATCGGACAGGGGGAGGGTCAGCCCCAGCATTTT.

This clone was found once. Different DNA sequences within this sample yield the same CDR3. This chain links TRBV7-2 with TRBJ2-5; TRBD2 aligns across 10 bases. The junction had 4 bases not matched to a gene; V was cut back by 1 base and J by 2 bases. The CDR3 contains 16 residues. Germline assignment: CDR1 SGHTA and CDR2 FQGNSA. As DNA, the CDR3 is TGTGCCAGCAGCTTAGGGGGAGCGGGGGGGCAAGAGACCCAGTACTTC. It encodes CASSLGGAGGQETQYF.

The chain is built from TRBV2 and TRBJ2-3; 9 positions match TRBD1. V lost 6 bases and J lost 0; bases outside the gene matches: 4. This CDR3 contains 15 residues. Germline assignment: CDR1 SNHLY and CDR2 FYNNEI. CDR3 coding DNA: TGTGCCAGCAGCGACGGACAGGGGAGCACAGATACGCAGTATTTT. It specifies CASSDGQGSTDTQYF.

The chain joins TRBV4-3 to TRBJ1-2, with D unresolved. V lost 0 bases, J lost 6 bases, and 17 bases lay in between. The CDR3 has 16 amino acids. Looked up from germline, CDR1 is LGHNA and CDR2 is YSLEER. The DNA of the CDR3 is TGCGCCAGCAGCCAAGAAGTGAGGACTCTGGGAGATGGCTACACCTTC. It yields the protein CASSQEVRTLGDGYTF.

This clone was observed a handful of times. The CDR3 region is CASNPTGPNTEAFF. Here the CDR3 DNA reads TGCGCCAGCAACCCGACAGGGCCGAACACTGAAGCTTTCTTT. V is TRBV5-1 and J is TRBJ1-1; 7 bases align to TRBD1. J gave up 1 base and V 6 bases, and 6 bases lay outside the gene matches. This CDR3 spans 14 amino acids. Germline V lookup: CDR1 SGHRS, CDR2 YFSETQ.

The sample holds one count of this clone. The V gene is TRBV11-2, the J gene TRBJ2-5; 10 bases match TRBD1. V lost 0 bases and J lost 3; bases outside the gene matches: 4. The CDR3 length is 16 residues. CDR1 is SGHAT and CDR2 is FQNNGV in the germline V gene. The chain's CDR3 is CASSLEGTGVEETQYF. In DNA form, the CDR3 reads TGTGCCAGCAGCTTAGAGGGGACAGGGGTCGAAGAGACCCAGTACTTC.

V is TRBV7-3 and J is TRBJ2-6; maybe TRBD2 (6 bases). Germline CDR1 SGHTA, CDR2 FQGTGA. Trimming removed 7 bases from V and 0 bases from J, with 28 bases in between. The CDR3 totals 21 residues. The CDR3 sequence is CASTPEPGSGGSISGANVLTF. Written as DNA, the CDR3 is TGTGCCAGCACCCCCGAACCGGGATCCGGGGGTTCTATCTCTGGGGCCAACGTCCTGACTTTC.

The V gene is TRBV4-3, the J gene TRBJ1-2; the match to TRBD1 covers 7 bases. The germline gives CDR1 LGHNA, CDR2 YSLEER. The CDR3 has 14 residues. The V segment lost 3 bases and the J segment 7 bases; nucleotides outside the gene matches: 8. The CDR3 DNA sequence: TGCGCCAGCAGCCATCAAGACAGGGCTGGTGGCTACACCTTC. Encoded protein: CASSHQDRAGGYTF.

V and J are TRBV5-4 and TRBJ1-6; D remains unclear. The CDR3 length is 14 residues. Germline assignment: CDR1 SGHNT and CDR2 YYREEE (reference sequence). The V gene lost 0 bases and the J gene lost 8 bases, with 9 bases spanning the gap. The CDR3 DNA follows: TGTGCCAGCAGCTTGGAACAGTCGGATTCACCCCTCCACTTT. This codes for CASSLEQSDSPLHF.

DNA for the CDR3: TGTGCCAGCAGCCCAATAGGGGCCCCAGATACGCAGTATTTT. Translation: CASSPIGAPDTQYF. This chain joins TRBV7-3 and TRBJ2-3; the D gene is possibly TRBD1 (5 bases). This CDR3 region has 14 residues. CDR1 is SGHTA and CDR2 is FQGTGA in the germline V gene. The V gene lost 5 bases and the J gene lost 4 bases, with 13 bases spanning the gap.

The genes are TRBV27 and TRBJ2-7; 10 bases are a match to TRBD1. The CDR3 has 17 residues. The trim removed 6 bases at V and 3 bases at J, leaving 14 bases unmatched. In germline, CDR1 is MNHEY, CDR2 SMNVEV (reference sequence). The CDR3 DNA reads as TGTGCCAGCAGCCGGGGGACAGGGGCCTCCTGGGACTACGAGCAGTACTTC. This sequence encodes CASSRGTGASWDYEQYF.

The V and J genes are TRBV7-9 and TRBJ1-4, with 7 bases matching TRBD1. CDR1 SEHNR and CDR2 FQNEAQ come from the germline V gene (reference sequence). Trimming at V came to 5 bases and at J to 5 bases, leaving 11 bases not matched to a gene. The CDR3 runs to 16 residues. The CDR3 coding sequence is TGTGCCAGCAGCCAGCCCCGGGACAGCCTAAATGAAAAACTGTTTTTT. Protein: CASSQPRDSLNEKLFF.

The chain carries TRBV11-1 and TRBJ2-2; weak D call: TRBD2 (6 bases). V was cut by 5 bases and J by 5 bases, with 12 bases left in between. The CDR3 length is 14 residues. Germline V lookup: CDR1 SGHAT, CDR2 FQDESV (reference sequence). The DNA of the CDR3 is TGTGCCAGCAGCCCCGGAGGGAAAACCGGGGAGCTGTTTTTT. This gives the protein CASSPGGKTGELFF.

This chain uses TRBV5-6 with TRBJ2-7; 8 bases match TRBD2. There are 15 residues in the CDR3. Germline V gives CDR1 SGHDT, CDR2 YYEEEE. V was pared by 5 bases and J by 6 bases, with 13 bases of the junction left unmatched. As DNA, the CDR3 is TGTGCCAGCAGTACCCTAGCGTTGGCGGGGGGCGAGCAGTACTTC. Translating it yields CASSTLALAGGEQYF.

The V and J genes are TRBV30 and TRBJ1-1, with D tentatively TRBD1 (6 bases). Germline V CDR1 and CDR2: GTSNPN, SVGIG (reference sequence). The length of the CDR3 is 17 residues. The V end lost 0 bases, the J end lost 0 bases, and 17 bases lay between the germline ends. The CDR3 loop is CAWSVPRGTKMNTEAFF. CDR3 nucleotides: TGTGCCTGGAGTGTTCCCAGAGGGACAAAGATGAACACTGAAGCTTTCTTT.

This clone was counted a few times. V is TRBV5-1 and J is TRBJ1-1, with D unresolved. V was pared by 4 bases and J by 1 base, with 11 bases between. Germline V gene lookup returns CDR1 SGHRS and CDR2 YFSETQ. The CDR3 sequence is 14 residues long. The DNA of the CDR3 is TGCGCCAGCAGCCTAGCCGGATCGAACACTGAAGCTTTCTTT. Protein: CASSLAGSNTEAFF.

This clone was counted a single time. The J gene is TRBJ2-1, the V gene TRBV4-2; a possible D gene is TRBD2 (7 bases). Germline V gives CDR1 LGHNA, CDR2 YNFKEQ. V was clipped by 3 bases and J by 4 bases, with 10 bases between them. This CDR3 contains 14 residues. The CDR3 loop is CASSQGGPYNEQFF. CDR3 DNA: TGTGCCAGCAGCCAGGGGGGGCCGTACAATGAGCAGTTCTTC.

The rearrangement uses TRBV19 and TRBJ2-3; TRBD2 might be the D (7 bases). CDR3 length: 15 residues. V shed 6 bases and J shed 5 bases, with 18 bases lying between them. CDR1 is LNHDA, CDR2 SQIVND, per germline (reference sequence). The CDR3 spells CASSEGGAGGDTQYF. Here the CDR3 DNA reads TGTGCCAGTAGCGAGGGGGGGGCCGGTGGAGATACGCAGTATTTT.

This clone occurred once. The rearrangement uses TRBV29-1 and TRBJ2-5, with unresolved D. The CDR3 runs 13 residues. The ends were cut back, 5 bases at V and 0 bases at J, with 10 bases in the middle. Looked up from germline, CDR1 is SQVTM and CDR2 is ANQGSEA. In DNA form, the CDR3 reads TGCAGCGTTCTCCCCGCGTACCAAGAGACCCAGTACTTC. It yields the protein CSVLPAYQETQYF.